This is a list of T cell receptor beta chains from one sample in a study of blood T cell repertoires in COVID-19. The protocol was immunoSEQ multiplex PCR, while the TCRdb copy is restricted to in-frame clones and leaves out a portion. The sample has 150,000 or so clones; about 79% are singletons. Input material: PBMCs or T cells enriched from blood (not recorded which). These receptors were collected from a man aged 50 to 59 who had recovered from COVID-19. Each CDR3 is given with its conserved first and last residue. Each record gives: D gene, J gene, V gene, clone size, CDR3 protein, CDR3 DNA. D genes are given only for firm matches. The size field is filled for only some rows; it gives once, few, many or a size class.

D gene: TRBD2
J gene: TRBJ2-3
V gene: TRBV30
clone size: NA
CDR3 protein: CAWRLAGVWPTSTDTQYF
CDR3 DNA: TGTGCCTGGAGACTAGCGGGGGTATGGCCGACTAGCACAGATACGCAGTATTTT

D gene: TRBD1
J gene: TRBJ1-2
V gene: TRBV16
clone size: NA
CDR3 protein: CASSRGQGDYGYTF
CDR3 DNA: TGTGCCAGCAGCCGGGGACAGGGCGACTATGGCTACACCTTC

D gene: TRBD2
J gene: TRBJ2-5
V gene: TRBV9
clone size: NA
CDR3 protein: CASSVAASGRSGETQYF
CDR3 DNA: TGTGCCAGCAGCGTAGCGGCTAGCGGGAGGTCGGGAGAGACCCAGTACTTC

D gene: TRBD2
J gene: TRBJ2-1
V gene: TRBV30
clone size: NA
CDR3 protein: CAWSPGTSGGPVFPYNEQFF
CDR3 DNA: TGTGCCTGGAGTCCAGGGACTAGCGGGGGTCCCGTCTTCCCCTACAATGAGCAGTTCTTC

D gene: NA
J gene: TRBJ2-1
V gene: TRBV4-3
clone size: NA
CDR3 protein: CASSQAGGGGSYNEQFF
CDR3 DNA: TGCGCCAGCAGCCAAGCGGGTGGCGGTGGTTCCTACAATGAGCAGTTCTTC

D gene: TRBD2
J gene: TRBJ2-5
V gene: TRBV19
clone size: NA
CDR3 protein: CAIYPHFLRGGSGETQYF
CDR3 DNA: TGTGCCATCTACCCTCATTTCCTCCGGGGCGGGAGCGGAGAGACCCAGTACTTC

D gene: TRBD1
J gene: TRBJ1-2
V gene: TRBV11-2
clone size: NA
CDR3 protein: CASSPTGVNYGYTF
CDR3 DNA: TGTGCCAGCAGCCCTACAGGGGTCAACTATGGCTACACCTTC

D gene: TRBD1
J gene: TRBJ2-3
V gene: TRBV7-2
clone size: NA
CDR3 protein: CASSLQGATDTQYF
CDR3 DNA: TGTGCCAGCAGCTTACAGGGGGCGACAGATACGCAGTATTTT

D gene: TRBD2
J gene: TRBJ2-1
V gene: TRBV9
clone size: NA
CDR3 protein: CASSPPAGGTLPEQFF
CDR3 DNA: TGTGCCAGCAGCCCTCCAGCGGGGGGGACGCTTCCCGAGCAGTTCTTC

D gene: NA
J gene: TRBJ2-2
V gene: TRBV29-1
clone size: NA
CDR3 protein: CSVEESGFGTGELFF
CDR3 DNA: TGCAGCGTTGAAGAATCCGGGTTCGGCACCGGGGAGCTGTTTTTT

D gene: NA
J gene: TRBJ1-1
V gene: TRBV29-1
clone size: NA
CDR3 protein: CSVVGVAEAFF
CDR3 DNA: TGCAGCGTTGTAGGAGTCGCTGAAGCTTTCTTT

D gene: NA
J gene: TRBJ1-2
V gene: TRBV28
clone size: NA
CDR3 protein: CAARHPLYGYTF
CDR3 DNA: TGTGCCGCTCGACACCCACTTTATGGCTACACCTTC

D gene: NA
J gene: TRBJ1-1
V gene: TRBV11-3
clone size: few
CDR3 protein: CASSSGPSGTEAFF
CDR3 DNA: TGTGCCAGCAGCTCAGGACCCTCGGGGACTGAAGCTTTCTTT

D gene: TRBD2
J gene: TRBJ2-1
V gene: TRBV7-8
clone size: NA
CDR3 protein: CASSPRTSGALRVVQYEQFF
CDR3 DNA: TGTGCCAGCAGCCCCCGGACTAGCGGGGCTCTTAGGGTCGTACAATATGAGCAGTTCTTC

D gene: NA
J gene: TRBJ2-7
V gene: TRBV5-5
clone size: NA
CDR3 protein: CASSSSRGGYEQYF
CDR3 DNA: TGTGCCAGCAGCTCAAGTCGAGGGGGCTACGAGCAGTACTTC

D gene: TRBD2
J gene: TRBJ2-3
V gene: TRBV18
clone size: NA
CDR3 protein: CASSPALAGVPTDTQYF
CDR3 DNA: TGTGCCAGCTCACCAGCGCTAGCGGGGGTTCCCACAGATACGCAGTATTTT

D gene: NA
J gene: TRBJ2-6
V gene: TRBV27
clone size: NA
CDR3 protein: CASRRQISGANVLTF
CDR3 DNA: TGTGCCAGCAGACGACAGATCTCTGGGGCCAACGTCCTGACTTTC

D gene: TRBD1
J gene: TRBJ1-2
V gene: TRBV7-2
clone size: once
CDR3 protein: CASSAAGGSYGYTF
CDR3 DNA: TGTGCCAGCAGCGCAGCAGGGGGCAGCTATGGCTACACCTTC

D gene: NA
J gene: TRBJ1-2
V gene: TRBV19
clone size: NA
CDR3 protein: CASTSPGSHYENGYTF
CDR3 DNA: TGTGCCAGTACTTCCCCCGGGAGCCATTATGAAAATGGCTACACCTTC

D gene: TRBD1
J gene: TRBJ1-6
V gene: TRBV7-9
clone size: NA
CDR3 protein: CASSQTGLGSPLHF
CDR3 DNA: TGTGCCAGCAGTCAGACAGGGTTAGGTTCACCCCTCCACTTT

D gene: NA
J gene: TRBJ1-6
V gene: TRBV4-1
clone size: few
CDR3 protein: CASSQDHPPHGSTYNSPLHF
CDR3 DNA: TGCGCCAGCAGCCAAGATCATCCCCCTCACGGGAGCACCTATAATTCACCCCTCCACTTT

D gene: NA
J gene: TRBJ1-1
V gene: TRBV12-3/TRBV12-4
clone size: NA
CDR3 protein: CASSSSVNTEAFF
CDR3 DNA: TGTGCCAGCAGTTCTTCAGTGAACACTGAAGCTTTCTTT

D gene: NA
J gene: TRBJ2-2
V gene: TRBV19
clone size: NA
CDR3 protein: CASSIDASTPNTGELFF
CDR3 DNA: TGTGCCAGTAGTATAGATGCATCCACTCCGAACACCGGGGAGCTGTTTTTT

D gene: TRBD1
J gene: TRBJ1-5
V gene: TRBV18
clone size: few
CDR3 protein: CASSPPPGGQGVLNQPQHF
CDR3 DNA: TGTGCCAGCTCCCCACCTCCGGGGGGACAGGGGGTCCTCAATCAGCCCCAGCATTTT

D gene: NA
J gene: TRBJ1-1
V gene: TRBV18
clone size: few
CDR3 protein: CASSTQRAGRLNTEAFF
CDR3 DNA: TGTGCCAGCTCCACCCAAAGGGCAGGGCGGTTGAACACTGAAGCTTTCTTT

D gene: TRBD1
J gene: TRBJ1-2
V gene: TRBV28
clone size: once
CDR3 protein: CASSPNRGGTNYGYTF
CDR3 DNA: TGTGCCAGCAGCCCTAACAGGGGTGGAACTAACTATGGCTACACCTTC

D gene: NA
J gene: TRBJ1-2
V gene: TRBV4-1
clone size: NA
CDR3 protein: CASSRDGQSYGYTF
CDR3 DNA: TGCGCCAGCAGCCGGGATGGACAGTCCTATGGCTACACCTTC